The clone carrying this TCR beta chain came up once. The data were taken from a study of cytomegalovirus exposure and HLA in healthy donors. V was shortened by 4 bases and J by 2 bases, with 12 bases between the two germline ends. The CDR3 covers 15 residues. Germline V gene sequence: CDR1 SGHDT, CDR2 YYEEEE. Primers included in the PCR were 60 Vbeta and 13 Jbeta primers. The data were produced by immunoSEQ multiplex PCR, yet TCRdb's version contains in-frame clones alone and is incomplete. The repertoire holds about 130,000 clones, with 70% to 80% as singletons. Material for sequencing was PBMCs. The TCR originated in a man aged 25 to 45 in good health and CMV-seronegative. V usage is TRBV5-6 and J usage is TRBJ1-4, with D tentatively TRBD1 (5 bases). The CDR3 spells CASSRAGETNEKLFF. CDR3 DNA: TGTGCCAGCAGCCGGGCGGGGGAGACTAATGAAAAACTGTTTTTT.